The clone carrying this T cell receptor (beta chain) was counted at least ten times. Its antigen is unidentified. The data originate from a study of T cell repertoires in cytomegalovirus infection. Across the whole study: Carrying CMV and the relevant HLA type showed in public TCR beta signatures.

Study results and caveats: Predominance within the ex vivo response was attributable to HLA-C-restricted CMV-specific TCR beta clonotypes. People with CMV and the relevant HLA were identified by cumulative public TCR beta family frequency.

Each CDR3 protein gets one entry after TCRdb re-called the reads with MiXCR. Of about 460,000 distinct CDR3 sequences in the sample, 11% were seen once. In germline, CDR1 is SNHLY, CDR2 FYNNEI. The ends were cut back, 3 bases at V and 0 bases at J, with 9 bases in the middle. The CDR3 length is 14 residues. The origin of this receptor is a human donor in good health (CMV status not recorded). Some clones in this sample may be carry-over from other donors' samples. This chain links TRBV2 with TRBJ2-7, with a weak D call TRBD1 (6 bases). The sequenced sample was PBMCs. The CDR3 coding sequence is TGTGCCAGCAGTGAGACCAGGGGCTCCTACGAGCAGTACTTC. Translation: CASSETRGSYEQYF.